These T cell receptor beta chains were read from a single sample in a study of blood T cell repertoires in COVID-19. The table came from immunoSEQ multiplex PCR; TCRdb's copy has only in-frame clones and leaves some out. This sample carries tens of thousands of clones, around 80% of them seen once, and the ten largest clones take 25% to 30%. Material: peripheral blood. The receptors were gathered from a woman at least 80 years old with active or convalescent COVID-19. Each CDR3 is given with its conserved first and last residue. D genes are given only for firm matches. Clone size, where shown, is once, few, many, or a class for clones that have expanded.

CDR3nt: TGCGCCAGCAGCTTGGCCAGGGGCGCAAGGGGCCAAGAGACCCAGTACTTC
CDR3aa: CASSLARGARGQETQYF
v_gene: TRBV5-1
j_gene: TRBJ2-5
d_gene: -
abundance: -

CDR3nt: TGTGCCAGCAGTGATCCCTACAGGGGAGGAAACACCATATATTTT
CDR3aa: CASSDPYRGGNTIYF
v_gene: TRBV25-1
j_gene: TRBJ1-3
d_gene: TRBD1
abundance: -

CDR3nt: TGTGCCAGCAGCCGGGACAGCTCTGGAAACACCATATATTTT
CDR3aa: CASSRDSSGNTIYF
v_gene: TRBV21-1
j_gene: TRBJ1-3
d_gene: -
abundance: few

CDR3nt: TGTGCCAGCAGCTTAGATGGTACAGATAATGAAAAACTGTTTTTT
CDR3aa: CASSLDGTDNEKLFF
v_gene: TRBV7-2
j_gene: TRBJ1-4
d_gene: -
abundance: few

CDR3nt: TGCGCCAGCAGCCCATTGGGGGCGCTGGGAAACACCATATATTTT
CDR3aa: CASSPLGALGNTIYF
v_gene: TRBV4-3
j_gene: TRBJ1-3
d_gene: -
abundance: -

CDR3nt: TGTGCCAGCAGACAGCTGCCCGGGAACACAGATACGCAGTATTTT
CDR3aa: CASRQLPGNTDTQYF
v_gene: TRBV5-6
j_gene: TRBJ2-3
d_gene: -
abundance: once

CDR3nt: TGTGCCAGCAGACCGACAGACACAGATACGCAGTATTTT
CDR3aa: CASRPTDTDTQYF
v_gene: TRBV3-1/TRBV3-2
j_gene: TRBJ2-3
d_gene: -
abundance: -

CDR3nt: TGTGCCAGCAGCTTAGCGTCTGGAGGGATACCTGAAGCTTTCTTT
CDR3aa: CASSLASGGIPEAFF
v_gene: TRBV7-9
j_gene: TRBJ1-1
d_gene: -
abundance: -

CDR3nt: TGTGCCAGTAGTATCAGCTATTGGAGAACAACGAAAATAGACACCATATATTTT
CDR3aa: CASSISYWRTTKIDTIYF
v_gene: TRBV19
j_gene: TRBJ1-3
d_gene: -
abundance: -

CDR3nt: TGTGCCAGCAGCTTAGTCCAGGGCTCCTACAATGAGCAGTTCTTC
CDR3aa: CASSLVQGSYNEQFF
v_gene: TRBV7-9
j_gene: TRBJ2-1
d_gene: -
abundance: -

CDR3nt: TGCGCCAGCAGCCAGAGGACAGGGGCTAACTATGGCTACACCTTC
CDR3aa: CASSQRTGANYGYTF
v_gene: TRBV4-3
j_gene: TRBJ1-2
d_gene: TRBD1
abundance: -

CDR3nt: TGTGCCAGCAGCTTAGGTTTGGGAGGTCCCAATCAGCCCCAGCATTTT
CDR3aa: CASSLGLGGPNQPQHF
v_gene: TRBV7-9
j_gene: TRBJ1-5
d_gene: -
abundance: -

CDR3nt: TGTGCCAGCATACGGACAGGTCTCGGCACAGATACGCAGTATTTT
CDR3aa: CASIRTGLGTDTQYF
v_gene: TRBV27
j_gene: TRBJ2-3
d_gene: TRBD1
abundance: -

CDR3nt: TGTGCCAGCAGAGGGGTGACAGGGGGCTTCTATGGCTACACCTTC
CDR3aa: CASRGVTGGFYGYTF
v_gene: TRBV2
j_gene: TRBJ1-2
d_gene: TRBD1
abundance: -

CDR3nt: TGTGCCAGCCGTCGTGGCGGCGAGAATGAAAAACTGTTTTTT
CDR3aa: CASRRGGENEKLFF
v_gene: TRBV18
j_gene: TRBJ1-4
d_gene: -
abundance: -

CDR3nt: TGTGCCAGCAGCTTCGGACAGGGGCATTCACCCCTCCACTTT
CDR3aa: CASSFGQGHSPLHF
v_gene: TRBV11-2
j_gene: TRBJ1-6
d_gene: TRBD1
abundance: few

CDR3nt: TGCGCCAGCAGCGGACAGGGGGGTTCCTACGAGCAGTACTTC
CDR3aa: CASSGQGGSYEQYF
v_gene: TRBV5-1
j_gene: TRBJ2-7
d_gene: TRBD1
abundance: -

CDR3nt: TGTGCCAGCAGCGTAGCTCAGGGTGGGGGGGATACGCAGTATTTT
CDR3aa: CASSVAQGGGDTQYF
v_gene: TRBV9
j_gene: TRBJ2-3
d_gene: -
abundance: -

CDR3nt: TGTGCCAGCAGTTACGGGGCAGGCTATGGCTACACCTTC
CDR3aa: CASSYGAGYGYTF
v_gene: TRBV6-2/TRBV6-3
j_gene: TRBJ1-2
d_gene: -
abundance: -

CDR3nt: TGCGCCAGCAGCCTTTGGACAGGGGACTACGAGCAGTACTTC
CDR3aa: CASSLWTGDYEQYF
v_gene: TRBV4-3
j_gene: TRBJ2-7
d_gene: TRBD1
abundance: -

CDR3nt: TGTGCCAGCAGCTTAGGTAGCGGGGCGAGGGATACGCAGTATTTT
CDR3aa: CASSLGSGARDTQYF
v_gene: TRBV7-8
j_gene: TRBJ2-3
d_gene: TRBD2
abundance: -

CDR3nt: TGTGCCAGCAGTCTCAGACAGGGGGTATACGAAAAACTGTTTTTT
CDR3aa: CASSLRQGVYEKLFF
v_gene: TRBV28
j_gene: TRBJ1-4
d_gene: TRBD1
abundance: -

CDR3nt: TGTGCCAGCACCCTCGGACAGGGTATTGGAGTCCAGCATTTT
CDR3aa: CASTLGQGIGVQHF
v_gene: TRBV5-6
j_gene: TRBJ1-5
d_gene: TRBD1
abundance: -

CDR3nt: TGTGCCAGCAGCCGACAGGGCAATTCACCCCTCCACTTT
CDR3aa: CASSRQGNSPLHF
v_gene: TRBV12-3/TRBV12-4
j_gene: TRBJ1-6
d_gene: TRBD1
abundance: -

CDR3nt: TGTGCCAGCAGTGAACGTCAGGGGAACACTGAAGCTTTCTTT
CDR3aa: CASSERQGNTEAFF
v_gene: TRBV6-1
j_gene: TRBJ1-1
d_gene: -
abundance: -

CDR3nt: TGTGCCAGTAGTATAGGAGAGGCGGGTGGTCGCACTGAAGCTTTCTTT
CDR3aa: CASSIGEAGGRTEAFF
v_gene: TRBV19
j_gene: TRBJ1-1
d_gene: -
abundance: -

CDR3nt: TGTGCCAGCAGCCAAGTTGGCGGGAACACTGAAGCTTTCTTT
CDR3aa: CASSQVGGNTEAFF
v_gene: TRBV3-1/TRBV3-2
j_gene: TRBJ1-1
d_gene: -
abundance: -

CDR3nt: TGCGCCAGCAGTCCCAGGGGCTACGAGCAGTACTTC
CDR3aa: CASSPRGYEQYF
v_gene: TRBV10-1
j_gene: TRBJ2-7
d_gene: -
abundance: -

CDR3nt: TGTGCCAGTAGTATCGACAGGTTGCCCCAGCATTTT
CDR3aa: CASSIDRLPQHF
v_gene: TRBV19
j_gene: TRBJ1-5
d_gene: -
abundance: few

CDR3nt: TGCGCCAGCAGCCAAGATACGGGGTTGAACTATGGCTACACCTTC
CDR3aa: CASSQDTGLNYGYTF
v_gene: TRBV4-3
j_gene: TRBJ1-2
d_gene: -
abundance: -

CDR3nt: TGCGCCAGCAGCCAAGTAACTAGCGGGGGGGGTCTGGATACGCAGTATTTT
CDR3aa: CASSQVTSGGGLDTQYF
v_gene: TRBV4-3
j_gene: TRBJ2-3
d_gene: TRBD2
abundance: -

CDR3nt: TGTGCCAGCAGTGAACTGCCTGAGGGTTCACCCCTCCACTTT
CDR3aa: CASSELPEGSPLHF
v_gene: TRBV2
j_gene: TRBJ1-6
d_gene: -
abundance: few

CDR3nt: TGCGCCAGCAGCCAAGACCGCGAGGATTCACCCCTCCACTTT
CDR3aa: CASSQDREDSPLHF
v_gene: TRBV4-3
j_gene: TRBJ1-6
d_gene: -
abundance: few

CDR3nt: TGTGCCAGCAGGGGCATCGGGGAGCTGTTTTTT
CDR3aa: CASRGIGELFF
v_gene: TRBV2
j_gene: TRBJ2-2
d_gene: -
abundance: -

CDR3nt: TGTGCCAGCAGTCCGCCTCGGGTGCCTTCACCCCTCCACTTT
CDR3aa: CASSPPRVPSPLHF
v_gene: TRBV6-6
j_gene: TRBJ1-6
d_gene: -
abundance: -

CDR3nt: TGTGCCATCAGTGCGGACAGGGCGAACACTGAAGCTTTCTTT
CDR3aa: CAISADRANTEAFF
v_gene: TRBV10-3
j_gene: TRBJ1-1
d_gene: TRBD1
abundance: -

CDR3nt: TGTGCCAGCAGCTTACCCGACGGCGGGGGCTACACCTTC
CDR3aa: CASSLPDGGGYTF
v_gene: TRBV5-6
j_gene: TRBJ1-2
d_gene: -
abundance: -

CDR3nt: TGCGCCAGCAGCTATCAGGGGACCTTGGGTCAGCCCCAGCATTTT
CDR3aa: CASSYQGTLGQPQHF
v_gene: TRBV5-1
j_gene: TRBJ1-5
d_gene: -
abundance: -

CDR3nt: TGTGCCAGCAGTGAATTGGGGCGCCGCTACGAGCAGTACTTC
CDR3aa: CASSELGRRYEQYF
v_gene: TRBV27
j_gene: TRBJ2-7
d_gene: -
abundance: -

CDR3nt: TGTGCCACCAGTGACCGACTGGGAGGGGACATTCAGTACTTC
CDR3aa: CATSDRLGGDIQYF
v_gene: TRBV24-1
j_gene: TRBJ2-4
d_gene: TRBD2
abundance: once

CDR3nt: TGTGCCACCAGCAGGGGACTAGGCGGGGGGATAGGTGCGCAGTATTTT
CDR3aa: CATSRGLGGGIGAQYF
v_gene: TRBV15
j_gene: TRBJ2-3
d_gene: TRBD2
abundance: -

CDR3nt: TGTGCCAGCAGGCCTACAGGGTTGCAGCCCCAGCATTTT
CDR3aa: CASRPTGLQPQHF
v_gene: TRBV2
j_gene: TRBJ1-5
d_gene: -
abundance: -

CDR3nt: TGTGCCAGTAGTATAGACGGGGGACGAGGTTTCTTT
CDR3aa: CASSIDGGRGFF
v_gene: TRBV19
j_gene: TRBJ1-1
d_gene: -
abundance: -

CDR3nt: TGTGCCAGCAGCCTCGACAGGGAAGATACGCAGTATTTT
CDR3aa: CASSLDREDTQYF
v_gene: TRBV5-4
j_gene: TRBJ2-3
d_gene: TRBD1
abundance: -

CDR3nt: TGTGCCTGGAAAGCGGGACAGGCTTATAGCAATCAGCCCCAGCATTTT
CDR3aa: CAWKAGQAYSNQPQHF
v_gene: TRBV30
j_gene: TRBJ1-5
d_gene: TRBD1
abundance: -

CDR3nt: TGTGCCAGCAGCTTGTCACAGGGACCCGGAAACACCATATATTTT
CDR3aa: CASSLSQGPGNTIYF
v_gene: TRBV5-4
j_gene: TRBJ1-3
d_gene: -
abundance: many

CDR3nt: TGTGCCAGCAGCCCCCATGGGGGGGCCCTTTTCGGCGAGCAGTACTTC
CDR3aa: CASSPHGGALFGEQYF
v_gene: TRBV7-2
j_gene: TRBJ2-7
d_gene: -
abundance: once

CDR3nt: TGTGCCAGCAGTTCGGGACAGGGGAGAAACACCGGGGAGCTGTTTTTT
CDR3aa: CASSSGQGRNTGELFF
v_gene: TRBV28
j_gene: TRBJ2-2
d_gene: TRBD1
abundance: -

CDR3nt: TGTGCCAGCAGTCTAACAGGGGGCGACGAGCAGTACTTC
CDR3aa: CASSLTGGDEQYF
v_gene: TRBV27
j_gene: TRBJ2-7
d_gene: TRBD1
abundance: once

CDR3nt: TGTGCCTGCCCTACTAGGGCGGGGGGCACCGAGCAGTACTTC
CDR3aa: CACPTRAGGTEQYF
v_gene: TRBV30
j_gene: TRBJ2-7
d_gene: TRBD2
abundance: -

CDR3nt: TGCGCGGAGGGGGCTCTGAACTCTGAAGCTTTCTTT
CDR3aa: CAEGALNSEAFF
v_gene: TRBV29-1
j_gene: TRBJ1-1
d_gene: TRBD1
abundance: few

CDR3nt: TGTGCCAGCAGCCAAGCCAAGGGGACAGGGCATGAAGCTTTCTTT
CDR3aa: CASSQAKGTGHEAFF
v_gene: TRBV3-1/TRBV3-2
j_gene: TRBJ1-1
d_gene: TRBD1
abundance: -

CDR3nt: TGTGCCAGCAGACTTGGCTACACCTTC
CDR3aa: CASRLGYTF
v_gene: TRBV3-1/TRBV3-2
j_gene: TRBJ1-2
d_gene: -
abundance: -

CDR3nt: TGTGCCAGCAGTGCTCTATCGGGGATTAACACCGGGGAGCTGTTTTTT
CDR3aa: CASSALSGINTGELFF
v_gene: TRBV2
j_gene: TRBJ2-2
d_gene: -
abundance: -